The entry below describes one T cell receptor (beta chain). As yet, its antigen is unknown. CDR3 length: 13 amino acids. With 8 bases removed from V and 2 bases from J, the gap between germline ends came to 13 bases. CDR1 and CDR2 (germline): MNHEY, SVGEGT. 5'RACE template switching generated TCR cDNA, adding a universal primer site and UMIs. Via MiXCR, TCRdb re-called the 5' RACE reads, giving one row per CDR3 protein. Here the sample spans just under 600,000 distinct CDR3 sequences, roughly 13% being singletons. The entry originates in a study of T cells after yellow fever vaccination. Study overall: With SMART-Seq v4 Ultra Low Input, the fractions containing low cell numbers were prepared.

Notes on the study in general: High-abundance clonotypes from the bulk population could contaminate FACS-sorted repertoires. Subsequent to the booster, the majority of primary-vaccination clones reappeared (around 96% CD4, 85% to 90% CD8).

The J gene is TRBJ2-7, the V gene TRBV6-2 or TRBV6-3; perhaps TRBD1 as D (6 bases). The source is a man aged 25 to 45 who received the YFV17D yellow fever vaccine. Material: PBMCs, obtained on the day of the yellow fever booster vaccination. The CDR3 protein is CASSYGTPYEQYF. DNA of the CDR3: TGTGCCAGCTCATATGGGACACCCTACGAGCAGTACTTC.